The rows below give T cell receptor beta chains drawn from one sample of a study of CD8 T cells in ankylosing spondylitis. From the 5' RACE reads, TCRdb called clonotypes with MiXCR, one entry per CDR3 protein. The sample yields around 540,000 distinct CDR3 sequences, about an eighth seen once. Sequencing input: blood, either unsorted or a sorted T cell fraction (not recorded which). These receptors were collected from a male donor with ankylosing spondylitis. The CDR3 runs from the conserved cysteine through the conserved F or W. D genes are given only for firm matches. Clone sizes are given selectively: once, few, many, or a class where the clone is expanded.

j_gene: TRBJ2-6; d_gene: TRBD2; v_gene: TRBV12-3/TRBV12-4; abundance: few; CDR3nt: TGTGCCAGCAATCTCGGACTAGCGGGAGGGCTGTCTGGGGCCAACGTCCTGACTTTC; CDR3aa: CASNLGLAGGLSGANVLTF
j_gene: TRBJ2-5; d_gene: -; v_gene: TRBV7-2; abundance: -; CDR3nt: TGTGCCAGCAGCTTAGGTCCTACTAGCCAAGAGACCCAGTACTTC; CDR3aa: CASSLGPTSQETQYF
j_gene: TRBJ1-5; d_gene: TRBD1; v_gene: TRBV6-2/TRBV6-3; abundance: -; CDR3nt: TGTGCCAGCAGGGAACCGACAGGGCGCAATCAGCCCCAGCATTTT; CDR3aa: CASREPTGRNQPQHF
j_gene: TRBJ2-5; d_gene: -; v_gene: TRBV4-2; abundance: -; CDR3nt: TGTGCCAGCAGCCAAGTAGGCGGGCGGATTAAGACCCAGTACTTC; CDR3aa: CASSQVGGRIKTQYF
j_gene: TRBJ1-5; d_gene: -; v_gene: TRBV5-5; abundance: -; CDR3nt: TGTGCCAGCAGCTTGTTTGATCAGCCCCAGCATTTT; CDR3aa: CASSLFDQPQHF
j_gene: TRBJ1-4; d_gene: -; v_gene: TRBV7-6; abundance: few; CDR3nt: TGTGCCAGCAGCTCTGGGGGTCTTAATGAAAAACTGTTTTTT; CDR3aa: CASSSGGLNEKLFF
j_gene: TRBJ1-2; d_gene: -; v_gene: TRBV5-5; abundance: few; CDR3nt: TGTGCCAGCAGCGAGACGGACGGAGACTATGGCTACACCTTC; CDR3aa: CASSETDGDYGYTF
j_gene: TRBJ1-1; d_gene: TRBD1; v_gene: TRBV5-1; abundance: many; CDR3nt: TGCGCCAGCAGCTGGGACAGCACTGAAGCTTTCTTT; CDR3aa: CASSWDSTEAFF
j_gene: TRBJ2-2; d_gene: TRBD2; v_gene: TRBV15; abundance: few; CDR3nt: TGTGCCACCAGCAGAGCATACGGGAGGGCCAACACCGGGGAGCTGTTTTTT; CDR3aa: CATSRAYGRANTGELFF
j_gene: TRBJ2-2; d_gene: TRBD2; v_gene: TRBV5-1; abundance: many; CDR3nt: TGCGCCAGCAGCCCGCCTCCTTCGGGAGGGCCGACCGGGGAGCTGTTTTTT; CDR3aa: CASSPPPSGGPTGELFF
j_gene: TRBJ1-2; d_gene: TRBD1; v_gene: TRBV30; abundance: -; CDR3nt: TGTGCCTGGAGTCGACCGGAACAGGGGTTGTGGGGCTACACCTTC; CDR3aa: CAWSRPEQGLWGYTF
j_gene: TRBJ2-7; d_gene: TRBD1; v_gene: TRBV7-8; abundance: -; CDR3nt: TGTGCCAGCAGCCCGACAGGGTTCTTGTACGAGCAGTACTTC; CDR3aa: CASSPTGFLYEQYF
j_gene: TRBJ2-5; d_gene: TRBD2; v_gene: TRBV27; abundance: -; CDR3nt: TGTGCCACGGGGGGTGGTGGGGAGACCCAGTACTTC; CDR3aa: CATGGGGETQYF
j_gene: TRBJ1-5; d_gene: -; v_gene: TRBV20-1; abundance: few; CDR3nt: TGCAGTGCAACACAGGGCGCCTCGTACTCTAGCAATCAGCCCCAGCATTTT; CDR3aa: CSATQGASYSSNQPQHF
j_gene: TRBJ2-2; d_gene: TRBD2; v_gene: TRBV10-2; abundance: -; CDR3nt: TGCGCCAGCAGTGAGCGTACTAGCGGGAGGTCCGGGGAGCTGTTTTTT; CDR3aa: CASSERTSGRSGELFF
j_gene: TRBJ1-2; d_gene: -; v_gene: TRBV5-1; abundance: -; CDR3nt: TGCGCCAGCAGCTCTCAGGGCCGAATTAACTATGGCTACACCTTC; CDR3aa: CASSSQGRINYGYTF
j_gene: TRBJ2-2; d_gene: TRBD2; v_gene: TRBV9; abundance: few; CDR3nt: TGTGCCAGCACCAAACTAGCGGGAGGATACACCGGGGAGCTGTTTTTT; CDR3aa: CASTKLAGGYTGELFF
j_gene: TRBJ2-1; d_gene: TRBD2; v_gene: TRBV14; abundance: few; CDR3nt: TGTGCCAGCAGCCAAGACAGGGGTAGCGGGAGTCCCGCTGAGCAGTTCTTC; CDR3aa: CASSQDRGSGSPAEQFF
j_gene: TRBJ2-7; d_gene: -; v_gene: TRBV11-2; abundance: few; CDR3nt: TGTGCCAGCAGCTTAGATAGGATCGACTGGTCCCCAAGCTCCTACGAGCAGTACTTC; CDR3aa: CASSLDRIDWSPSSYEQYF
j_gene: TRBJ2-1; d_gene: -; v_gene: TRBV19; abundance: few; CDR3nt: TGTGCCAGTAGTATAACGGCGGGTCAGAATGAGCAGTTCTTC; CDR3aa: CASSITAGQNEQFF
j_gene: TRBJ2-1; d_gene: -; v_gene: TRBV2; abundance: few; CDR3nt: TGTGCCAGCAGAAGCGGCGAGCAGTTCTTC; CDR3aa: CASRSGEQFF
j_gene: TRBJ2-7; d_gene: -; v_gene: TRBV3-1; abundance: -; CDR3nt: TGTGCCAGCAGCCAAGATCTTCAGTCGTACGAGCAGTACTTC; CDR3aa: CASSQDLQSYEQYF
j_gene: TRBJ2-7; d_gene: -; v_gene: TRBV12-3/TRBV12-4; abundance: -; CDR3nt: TGTGCCAGCAGCACCCCTCCACGGGGTGGGTCCTACGAGCAGTACTTC; CDR3aa: CASSTPPRGGSYEQYF
j_gene: TRBJ1-2; d_gene: -; v_gene: TRBV5-5; abundance: few; CDR3nt: TGTGCCAGCTCCAAAGGGGCTCTTGTTGGCTATGGCTACACCTTC; CDR3aa: CASSKGALVGYGYTF
j_gene: TRBJ1-1; d_gene: -; v_gene: TRBV5-6; abundance: -; CDR3nt: TGTGCCAGCAGCTTTTGGGGGATGAACACTGAAGCTTTCTTT; CDR3aa: CASSFWGMNTEAFF
j_gene: TRBJ2-5; d_gene: -; v_gene: TRBV3-1; abundance: -; CDR3nt: TGTGCCAGCAGCCCCGGGGGCGGTTGGGAGACCCAGTACTTC; CDR3aa: CASSPGGGWETQYF
j_gene: TRBJ1-1; d_gene: TRBD1; v_gene: TRBV11-2; abundance: few; CDR3nt: TGTGCCAGCAGTAGGGGACAGGTTGAAGTTTTCTTT; CDR3aa: CASSRGQVEVFF
j_gene: TRBJ2-2; d_gene: TRBD2; v_gene: TRBV20-1; abundance: -; CDR3nt: TGCAGTGCTAGGGTCAGGACTAGCGGAAAAATGAACACCGGGGAGCTGTTTTTT; CDR3aa: CSARVRTSGKMNTGELFF
j_gene: TRBJ1-2; d_gene: TRBD1; v_gene: TRBV7-9; abundance: many; CDR3nt: TGTGCCAGCAGCTTAGGGGGACAGGGTGACTATGGCTACACCTTC; CDR3aa: CASSLGGQGDYGYTF
j_gene: TRBJ2-5; d_gene: -; v_gene: TRBV11-2; abundance: -; CDR3nt: TGTGCCAGCAGCCGTCGACCCATCCTGCAAGAGACCCAGTACTTC; CDR3aa: CASSRRPILQETQYF
j_gene: TRBJ2-1; d_gene: -; v_gene: TRBV12-3/TRBV12-4; abundance: many; CDR3nt: TGTGCCAGCAGCCCCGGACTTCCCGGGGGAAATGAGCAGTTCTTC; CDR3aa: CASSPGLPGGNEQFF
j_gene: TRBJ2-1; d_gene: -; v_gene: TRBV29-1; abundance: few; CDR3nt: TGCAGCGTGTGGGGCAGGAGGTCCAATGAGCAGTTCTTC; CDR3aa: CSVWGRRSNEQFF
j_gene: TRBJ1-1; d_gene: TRBD1; v_gene: TRBV5-1; abundance: -; CDR3nt: TGCGCCAGCAGCCTACGACAGGGATGGGGAACTGAAGCTTTCTTT; CDR3aa: CASSLRQGWGTEAFF
j_gene: TRBJ2-2; d_gene: TRBD1; v_gene: TRBV15; abundance: many; CDR3nt: TGTGCCACCAGCAGACTCTGGACAGGGCGCACCGGGGAGCTGTTTTTT; CDR3aa: CATSRLWTGRTGELFF
j_gene: TRBJ1-5; d_gene: -; v_gene: TRBV20-1; abundance: few; CDR3nt: TGCAGTGCTAGGGGACCCGGGGGCAGGAATCAGCCCCAGCATTTT; CDR3aa: CSARGPGGRNQPQHF
j_gene: TRBJ2-3; d_gene: TRBD1; v_gene: TRBV27; abundance: -; CDR3nt: TGTGCCAGCAGCAGAACAGGGGGCACGTTCACAGATACGCAGTATTTT; CDR3aa: CASSRTGGTFTDTQYF
j_gene: TRBJ2-5; d_gene: -; v_gene: TRBV6-6; abundance: -; CDR3nt: TGTGCCAGCAGTGGGTCTGAGACCCAGTACTTC; CDR3aa: CASSGSETQYF
j_gene: TRBJ2-5; d_gene: TRBD2; v_gene: TRBV5-4; abundance: -; CDR3nt: TGTGCCAGCAGCCGGACTAGCTCCTCGCAAGAGACCCAGTACTTC; CDR3aa: CASSRTSSSQETQYF
j_gene: TRBJ2-1; d_gene: -; v_gene: TRBV24-1; abundance: many; CDR3nt: TGTGCCACCACCACTGATAAGGTCCATGAGCAGTTCTTC; CDR3aa: CATTTDKVHEQFF
j_gene: TRBJ1-4; d_gene: -; v_gene: TRBV10-2; abundance: -; CDR3nt: TGCGCCAGCAGTCTGGACAGCCCGAATGAAAAACTGTTTTTT; CDR3aa: CASSLDSPNEKLFF
j_gene: TRBJ2-3; d_gene: -; v_gene: TRBV4-2; abundance: many; CDR3nt: TGTGCCAGCAGCGTTAGCGGCACAGATACGCAGTATTTT; CDR3aa: CASSVSGTDTQYF
j_gene: TRBJ2-3; d_gene: TRBD1; v_gene: TRBV20-1; abundance: few; CDR3nt: TGCAGTGCTAGGGGTCCAATGACAGGGGTTTCCACAGATACGCAGTATTTT; CDR3aa: CSARGPMTGVSTDTQYF
j_gene: TRBJ1-5; d_gene: -; v_gene: TRBV7-9; abundance: -; CDR3nt: TGTGCCAGCACGGACAGTAGCAATCAGCCCCAGCATTTT; CDR3aa: CASTDSSNQPQHF
j_gene: TRBJ2-2; d_gene: TRBD1; v_gene: TRBV27; abundance: -; CDR3nt: TGTGCCAGCATGAAACAGGGGGTAGCCGGGGAGCTGTTTTTT; CDR3aa: CASMKQGVAGELFF
j_gene: TRBJ2-1; d_gene: -; v_gene: TRBV7-9; abundance: many; CDR3nt: TGTGCCAGCAGCAGACGAGGGGGCTCCTACAATGAGCAGTTCTTC; CDR3aa: CASSRRGGSYNEQFF
j_gene: TRBJ1-2; d_gene: -; v_gene: TRBV12-3/TRBV12-4; abundance: few; CDR3nt: TGTGCCAGCACCCTCAGCCGTAACTATGGCTACACCTTC; CDR3aa: CASTLSRNYGYTF
j_gene: TRBJ2-5; d_gene: -; v_gene: TRBV5-1; abundance: -; CDR3nt: TGCGCCAGCAGCAAGGACGGGAAAAAGACCCAGTACTTC; CDR3aa: CASSKDGKKTQYF
j_gene: TRBJ2-2; d_gene: TRBD1; v_gene: TRBV7-2; abundance: many; CDR3nt: TGTGCCAGCAGCTTAGTTGGGACAGGGGATGCCGGGGAGCTGTTTTTT; CDR3aa: CASSLVGTGDAGELFF
j_gene: TRBJ1-2; d_gene: -; v_gene: TRBV7-8; abundance: many; CDR3nt: TGTGCCAGCAGCTTATCGGCTCCTTACGGCTACACCTTC; CDR3aa: CASSLSAPYGYTF
j_gene: TRBJ2-1; d_gene: TRBD2; v_gene: TRBV7-9; abundance: -; CDR3nt: TGTGCCAGCAGCCCCCCGAATGGGCTAGCGGGAAAGAATGAGCAGTTCTTC; CDR3aa: CASSPPNGLAGKNEQFF
j_gene: TRBJ2-6; d_gene: -; v_gene: TRBV24-1; abundance: many; CDR3nt: TGTGCCACCAGTGATCCGTATATCTCTGGGGCCAACGTCCTGACTTTC; CDR3aa: CATSDPYISGANVLTF
j_gene: TRBJ2-1; d_gene: -; v_gene: TRBV11-3; abundance: few; CDR3nt: TGTGCCAGCAGCTCCCGAACAGGGAATGAGCAGTTCTTC; CDR3aa: CASSSRTGNEQFF
j_gene: TRBJ2-4; d_gene: TRBD2; v_gene: TRBV10-3; abundance: many; CDR3nt: TGTGCCATCAGTGACGGACTAGCGTCTCTAGCCAAAAACATTCAGTACTTC; CDR3aa: CAISDGLASLAKNIQYF